The 22 T cell receptor beta chains presented below share a single source sample, sequenced in a study of T cells after yellow fever vaccination. TCRdb processed the 5' RACE reads anew with MiXCR; each CDR3 protein has one entry. The data show 550,000 to 750,000 distinct CDR3 sequences, approximately 13% seen once. Source: PBMCs, taken on the day of the yellow fever booster vaccination. The origin of the receptors is a man aged 25-45 years who received the YFV17D yellow fever vaccine.

The genes are TRBV30 and TRBJ1-1; possible D gene TRBD1, 6 bases. CDR1 is GTSNPN and CDR2 is SVGIG in the germline V gene (reference sequence). Between the trimmed V and J ends, which lost 6 bases and 3 bases, there was a span of 17 bases. The CDR3 contains 14 residues. CDR3 nucleotides: TGTGCCTGCCATCCAAGGGACACCTACACTGAAGCTTTCTTT. It codes for CACHPRDTYTEAFF.

This chain connects TRBV6-5 to TRBJ2-5; D perhaps matches TRBD1 (5 bases). This CDR3 spans 18 amino acids. CDR1 MNHEY and CDR2 SVGAGI come from the germline V gene. Trimming cost V 0 bases and J 5 bases, with 22 bases left between them. The CDR3 loop is CASSYSIAGKRFVETQYF. The CDR3 DNA sequence: TGTGCCAGCAGTTACTCGATTGCAGGGAAACGCTTTGTGGAGACCCAGTACTTC.

The chain employs TRBV9 and TRBJ2-1; D gene uncertain. This CDR3 has 11 amino acids. Germline V gives CDR1 SGDLS, CDR2 YYNGEE. Deletions cut 2 bases from V and 7 bases from J, with 4 bases between. CDR3 bases: TGTGCCAGCAGCGTTCAGAATGAGCAGTTCTTC. Protein product: CASSVQNEQFF.

In its sample, this clonotype was seen many times. This chain connects TRBV12-3 or TRBV12-4 to TRBJ1-2, with 7 bases lining up with TRBD1. The CDR3 runs to 14 residues. J was trimmed by 4 bases and V by 3 bases; bases with no gene match: 5. CDR3 nucleotide sequence: TGTGCCAGCAGTTTGGGCAGGGGGGCCTATGGCTACACCTTC. Translating it yields CASSLGRGAYGYTF.

This clonotype occurred a few times. The chain uses TRBV29-1 and TRBJ2-7; TRBD2 is a possible D gene (7 bases). Per the germline V gene, CDR1 is SQVTM and CDR2 is ANQGSEA. Trimming stripped 1 base from V and 4 bases from J, with 11 bases between. The CDR3 covers 13 residues. The DNA of the CDR3 is TGCAGCGTTGAAGGAGGGAGGGGGTACGAGCAGTACTTC. Its protein product is CSVEGGRGYEQYF.

The CDR3 DNA reads as TGCGCCAGCAGTGCTTGGGTCGTTGGCCCCAACAATGAGCAGTTCTTC. Amino acid sequence: CASSAWVVGPNNEQFF. The V gene is TRBV10-2, the J gene TRBJ2-1; D is ambiguous. V was cut by 4 bases and J by 5 bases, with 18 bases left in between. The germline V gene has CDR1 WSHSY and CDR2 SAAADI. CDR3 length: 16 residues.

This clonotype was detected a few times. This chain links TRBV12-3 or TRBV12-4 with TRBJ2-5; D is undetermined. The germline V and J ends were trimmed by 6 bases and 4 bases, with 15 bases remaining between them. This CDR3 region has 14 residues. DNA for the CDR3: TGTGCCAGCAGCCCCCTACTGGGGTCAGAGACCCAGTACTTC. Protein product: CASSPLLGSETQYF.

The chain uses TRBV20-1 and TRBJ2-1, with TRBD2 identical over 13 bases. V shed 1 base and J 12 bases; nucleotides not matched to a gene: 15. The length of the CDR3 is 17 residues. Germline lookup yields CDR1 DFQATT and CDR2 SNEGSKA (reference sequence). CDR3 protein: CSARATTGTSGVRVQFF. As DNA, the CDR3 is TGCAGTGCTAGAGCGACGACCGGGACTAGCGGGGTGCGGGTGCAGTTCTTC.

CDR3 nucleotides: TGTGCCAGCGTCGGGACTAGCGGGAGATATGAGCAGTTCTTC. Translation gives CASVGTSGRYEQFF. The chain recombines TRBV6-2 or TRBV6-3 with TRBJ2-1, with TRBD2 matching 14 bases. Germline CDR1 is MNHEY and CDR2 is SVGEGT. This CDR3 has 14 residues. Trimming at V came to 8 bases and at J to 8 bases, leaving 5 bases not matched to a gene.

The sample holds a few counts of this clonotype. The chain joins TRBV6-1 to TRBJ2-3, with D possibly matching TRBD2 (5 bases). The CDR3 covers 17 residues. The germline V gene has CDR1 MNHNS and CDR2 SASEGT. V lost 6 bases and J lost 4, with 23 bases in between. In DNA, the CDR3 is TGTGCCAGCAGCCGGCGACTCGGGATCTGGAGCCCAGATACGCAGTATTTT. It encodes CASSRRLGIWSPDTQYF.

V is TRBV9 and J is TRBJ1-1; 10 bases fit TRBD1. The CDR3 totals 15 residues. V dropped 3 bases and J dropped 5; count of bases not matched to a gene: 7. Germline CDR1 and CDR2: SGDLS and YYNGEE. CDR3 nucleotide sequence: TGTGCCAGCAGCGGGGGGGACAGGGGATTGACTGAAGCTTTCTTT. It codes for CASSGGDRGLTEAFF.

This clonotype was found a few times. The rearrangement uses TRBV7-2 and TRBJ1-6; D call uncertain. Per the germline V gene, CDR1 is SGHTA and CDR2 is FQGNSA. This CDR3 region has 15 residues. Trimming pared 2 bases from V and 0 bases from J, leaving 5 bases between. In nucleotides, the CDR3 is TGTGCCAGCAGCTTAACGGGCTCCTATAATTCACCCCTCCACTTT. It specifies CASSLTGSYNSPLHF.

This clonotype was found a few times. In DNA form, the CDR3 reads TGTGCCAGCAGATCCGGACGACTAGCGGGAGTCCAAGAGACCCAGTACTTC. It codes for CASRSGRLAGVQETQYF. The rearrangement uses TRBV7-2 and TRBJ2-5, with 12 bases that match TRBD2. V lost 6 bases to trimming and J lost 1 base; unmatched junction nucleotides: 9. CDR1 is SGHTA, CDR2 FQGNSA, per germline. The CDR3 runs 17 residues.

This clonotype occurred a few times. The chain links TRBV15 to TRBJ2-7; no clear D gene. Germline values: CDR1 LNHNV, CDR2 YYDKDF (reference sequence). CDR3 length equals 14 residues. V lost 0 bases and J 1 base, leaving 7 bases between the germline ends. The CDR3 region is CATSRDTLSYEQYF. The CDR3 coding sequence is TGTGCCACCAGCAGAGATACCCTTTCCTACGAGCAGTACTTC.

The V call is TRBV7-2, the J call TRBJ2-2, with D perhaps TRBD1 (6 bases). This CDR3 has 16 amino acids. Germline lookup yields CDR1 SGHTA and CDR2 FQGNSA. Deletions cut 5 bases from V and 5 bases from J, with 18 bases between. The CDR3 DNA reads TGTGCCAGCAGCAAACAGGGACGGGGCGGAACCGGGGAGCTGTTTTTT. This translates into CASSKQGRGGTGELFF.

This clonotype has only a few counts. The J gene is TRBJ2-7, the V gene TRBV28; the D gene is possibly TRBD2 (6 bases). The CDR3 covers 11 residues. The germline V gene has CDR1 MDHEN and CDR2 SYDVKM. Trimming removed 8 bases at V and 7 bases at J, with 12 bases between. The DNA of the CDR3 is TGTGCCAGCTGGGGGGTGTCTGAGCAGTACTTC. Protein: CASWGVSEQYF.

The table lists this clonotype with a few counts. The rearrangement uses TRBV6-2 or TRBV6-3 and TRBJ2-7; TRBD2 aligns across 8 bases. Per the germline V gene, CDR1 is MNHEY and CDR2 is SVGEGT. The CDR3 is made up of 17 amino acids. V shed 0 bases, J shed 1 base, and the junction held 8 bases outside the gene matches. CDR3 DNA sequence: TGTGCCAGCAGTTACTCCCTCACTAGCGGAGTTTCCTACGAGCAGTACTTC. It codes for CASSYSLTSGVSYEQYF.

The J gene is TRBJ1-2, the V gene TRBV10-3, with D perhaps matching TRBD1 (5 bases). This CDR3 comprises 14 residues. The germline V gene has CDR1 ENHRY and CDR2 SYGVKD. Trimming cost V 3 bases and J 4 bases, with 12 bases left between them. The DNA for the CDR3 is TGTGCCATCAGTGACCGACAGACACTCTATGGCTACACCTTC. This translates into CAISDRQTLYGYTF.

The CDR3 here is CASSPTGTGGNEQYF. The CDR3 DNA is TGTGCCAGCAGTCCGACCGGGACAGGGGGTAACGAGCAGTACTTC. The chain uses TRBV28 and TRBJ2-7, with 11 nucleotides matching TRBD1. The CDR3 is 15 amino acids. The V gene end was trimmed by 5 bases and the J gene end by 5 bases; junction bases not matched to a gene: 8. Looked up from germline, CDR1 is MDHEN and CDR2 is SYDVKM.

This clonotype was seen only a few times. CDR3 DNA: TGCAGCGTCAGACCCGGGGAAAAACTGTTTTTT. Encoded protein: CSVRPGEKLFF. The genes are TRBV29-1 and TRBJ1-4; no clear D gene. Looked up from germline, CDR1 is SQVTM and CDR2 is ANQGSEA. The CDR3 is 11 residues long. V lost 6 bases, J lost 8 bases, and 10 bases lay in between.

This clonotype has more than one count but fewer than ten. This chain links TRBV20-1 with TRBJ2-7; 9 positions match TRBD2. The CDR3 sequence is 13 residues long. The germline gives CDR1 DFQATT, CDR2 SNEGSKA (reference sequence). V shed 3 bases and J 4 bases; nucleotides not matched to a gene: 4. Here the CDR3 DNA reads TGCAGTGCTAGGGCGGGACTAGCTTACGAGCAGTACTTC. Translating it yields CSARAGLAYEQYF.

This chain links TRBV29-1 with TRBJ2-1; 12 positions agree with TRBD1. Germline assignment: CDR1 SQVTM and CDR2 ANQGSEA. This CDR3 has 17 amino acids. Trimming removed 0 bases from V and 9 bases from J; junction bases left unmatched: 12. The CDR3 nucleotides read TGCAGCGTTGAAGATCCCGGGGACAGGGGGCTAGTCGTTGAGCAGTTCTTC. It encodes CSVEDPGDRGLVVEQFF.